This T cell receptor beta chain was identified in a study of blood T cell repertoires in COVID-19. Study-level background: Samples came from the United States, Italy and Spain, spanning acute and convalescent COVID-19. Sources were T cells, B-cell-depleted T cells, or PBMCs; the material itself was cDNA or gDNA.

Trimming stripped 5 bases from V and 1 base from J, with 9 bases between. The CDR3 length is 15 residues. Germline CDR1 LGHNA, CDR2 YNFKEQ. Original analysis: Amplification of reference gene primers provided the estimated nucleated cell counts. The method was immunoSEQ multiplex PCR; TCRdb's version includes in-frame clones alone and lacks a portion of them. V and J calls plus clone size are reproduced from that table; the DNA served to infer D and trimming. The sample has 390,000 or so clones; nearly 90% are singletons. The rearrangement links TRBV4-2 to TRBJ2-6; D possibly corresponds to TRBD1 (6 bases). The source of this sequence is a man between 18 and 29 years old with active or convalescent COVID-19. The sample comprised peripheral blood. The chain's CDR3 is CASSETGSGANVLTF. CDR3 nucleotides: TGTGCCAGCAGCGAAACAGGGTCTGGGGCCAACGTCCTGACTTTC.